The 30 T cell receptor beta chains reported below all come from one sample, sequenced in a study of T-cell memory formation after mild COVID-19. Each CDR3 protein gets one entry after TCRdb re-called the 5' RACE reads with MiXCR. The data hold about 390,000 distinct CDR3 sequences, with 15% to 20% observed a single time. Sequencing input: PBMCs or a T cell subset sorted from them (not recorded which). The source is a man between 18 and 35 years old who had mild COVID-19 (a few samples of this study predate the infection). Cell type and time point are not known.

This clonotype has a handful of counts. For the CDR3, the DNA is TGTGCCAGCAGCCCGCTAGCGGAAGACATTCAGTACTTC. This gives the protein CASSPLAEDIQYF. This chain links TRBV3-1 with TRBJ2-4, with TRBD2 matching 7 bases. Germline CDR1 and CDR2: LGHDT and YNNKEL (reference sequence). The CDR3 is 13 residues long. The J segment lost 8 bases and the V segment lost 4 bases, leaving 5 bases of the junction unmatched.

This clonotype was detected only a few times. The chain joins TRBV4-2 to TRBJ2-1, with TRBD2 matching 10 bases. In germline, CDR1 is LGHNA, CDR2 YNFKEQ. This CDR3 spans 16 amino acids. Losses at the gene ends were 3 bases for V and 3 bases for J; bases not matched to a gene: 5. The CDR3 coding sequence is TGTGCCAGCAGCCAGGTCTCTAGCGGGGGCTACAATGAGCAGTTCTTC. Translated, it gives CASSQVSSGGYNEQFF.

This clonotype was seen ten or more times. The gene calls are TRBV5-1 and TRBJ2-3; TRBD1 matches 11 bases. Germline-derived CDR1 and CDR2 are SGHRS and YFSETQ. This CDR3 has 14 residues. After removal of 5 bases from V and 3 bases from J, the junction contained 2 bases not matched to a gene. The CDR3 sequence is CASSWDRGTDTQYF. CDR3 nucleotide sequence: TGCGCCAGCAGTTGGGACAGGGGGACAGATACGCAGTATTTT.

This clonotype came up a few times. V gene TRBV6-2 or TRBV6-3 combines with J gene TRBJ1-1; possibly TRBD1 for D (6 bases). The CDR3 sequence is 13 residues long. Trimming took off 6 bases at V and 3 bases at J, with 11 bases between the two ends. Germline V gene lookup returns CDR1 MNHEY and CDR2 SVGEGT. The CDR3 DNA reads TGTGCCAGCAGAGGGGGTTTGGACACTGAAGCTTTCTTT. Translation: CASRGGLDTEAFF.

This clonotype was observed a few times. This chain links TRBV6-6 with TRBJ1-5; D possibly corresponds to TRBD1 (6 bases). Germline assignment: CDR1 MNHNY and CDR2 SVGAGI (reference sequence). The CDR3 contains 16 residues. With 6 bases removed from V and 7 bases from J, the gap between germline ends came to 22 bases. The CDR3 DNA reads TGTGCCAGCAGCTTCGAACCCCCAGGGGAAGGACAGCCCCAGCATTTT. Its translation: CASSFEPPGEGQPQHF.

V usage is TRBV4-3 and J usage is TRBJ2-3; D ambiguous. The CDR3 is 13 amino acids. Germline CDR1 LGHNA, CDR2 YSLEER. Between the trimmed V and J ends, which lost 6 bases and 6 bases, there was a span of 13 bases. The chain's CDR3 is CASSTAGGDTQYF. The DNA for the CDR3 is TGCGCCAGCAGTACCGCAGGCGGCGATACGCAGTATTTT.

In this sample, this clonotype turned up a few times. This chain uses TRBV5-1 with TRBJ1-1; no clear D gene. The V end was cut by 1 base, the J end by 4 bases, with 14 bases between. Germline-derived CDR1 and CDR2 are SGHRS and YFSETQ. The CDR3 totals 15 residues. For the CDR3, the DNA is TGCGCCAGCAGCTTGCTTGAGGGCGCAGCCACTGAAGCTTTCTTT. Translating gives CASSLLEGAATEAFF.

The V and J genes are TRBV9 and TRBJ2-3, with 7 bases matching TRBD1. There are 17 residues in the CDR3. V dropped 0 bases and J dropped 7; count of bases not matched to a gene: 14. The germline V gene has CDR1 SGDLS and CDR2 YYNGEE. In DNA form, the CDR3 reads TGTGCCAGCAGCGTAGTACCCTCGACAGGGTCCGCGAATACGCAGTATTTT. This codes for CASSVVPSTGSANTQYF.

CDR3: CASSFSSDSNQPQHF. CDR3 DNA: TGTGCCAGCAGCTTCTCGTCAGACAGCAATCAGCCCCAGCATTTT. The rearrangement joins TRBV7-9 to TRBJ1-5; the D is unclear. The ends were cut back, 3 bases at V and 1 base at J, with 10 bases in the middle. The germline CDR1 and CDR2 sequences are SEHNR and FQNEAQ (reference sequence). This CDR3 is built from 15 residues.

A single count supports this clonotype. V gene TRBV27 combines with J gene TRBJ1-1; D gene uncertain. Trimming left V 3 bases short and J 5 bases short, with 13 bases between. The CDR3 sequence is 14 residues long. CDR1 and CDR2 (germline): MNHEY, SMNVEV (reference sequence). CDR3 residues: CASSLRVSKTEAFF. CDR3 sequence (DNA): TGTGCCAGCAGTTTGAGGGTTTCCAAGACTGAAGCTTTCTTT.

This clonotype has only a few counts. The CDR3 loop is CASSPVEGPTSGEQYV. As DNA, the CDR3 is TGTGCCAGCAGCCCGGTCGAGGGACCCACCTCTGGGGAGCAGTACGTC. The chain recombines TRBV7-9 with TRBJ2-7; perhaps D is TRBD1 or TRBD2 (5 bases each). Germline CDR1 and CDR2: SEHNR and FQNEAQ (reference sequence). Trimming removed 5 bases from V and 7 bases from J, with 24 bases in between. The CDR3 spans 16 residues.

This clonotype was observed at least ten times. V gene TRBV6-2 or TRBV6-3 combines with J gene TRBJ1-1; the D is unclear. The CDR3 has 12 residues. The germline V and J ends were trimmed by 4 bases and 7 bases, with 10 bases remaining between them. CDR1 is MNHEY, CDR2 SVGEGT, per germline. CDR3 sequence: CASSSQGDEAFF. DNA for the CDR3: TGTGCCAGCAGTTCCCAAGGAGATGAAGCTTTCTTT.

There are many counts of this clonotype. The J gene is TRBJ2-1, the V gene TRBV6-1, with D possibly matching TRBD2 (6 bases). V lost 6 bases to trimming and J lost 5 bases, with 20 bases between them. The CDR3 runs to 16 residues. Germline lookup yields CDR1 MNHNS and CDR2 SASEGT. CDR3 nucleotides: TGTGCCAGCAGACTCGGGTCGGGACGGGGGAACAATGAGCAGTTCTTC. It codes for CASRLGSGRGNNEQFF.

This clonotype was observed many times. The rearrangement joins TRBV20-1 to TRBJ1-6; D is undetermined. With 1 base removed from V and 0 bases from J, the gap between germline ends came to 10 bases. The CDR3 covers 16 residues. CDR1 DFQATT and CDR2 SNEGSKA come from the germline V gene (reference sequence). This CDR3 reads CSARVTGSSYNSPLHF. DNA of the CDR3: TGCAGTGCTAGAGTGACCGGGAGCTCCTATAATTCACCCCTCCACTTT.

This clonotype was seen a few times. This chain links TRBV2 with TRBJ1-4; maybe TRBD1 (6 bases). The CDR3 totals 18 residues. Trimming removed 3 bases from V and 2 bases from J, with 19 bases in between. Per germline, CDR1 SNHLY and CDR2 FYNNEI. The CDR3 sequence: CASSENAGGAFTNEKLFF. The CDR3 DNA reads as TGTGCCAGCAGTGAGAATGCGGGGGGCGCTTTCACTAATGAAAAACTGTTTTTT.

This clonotype was counted only a few times. V gene TRBV20-1 combines with J gene TRBJ2-3, with 11 bases lining up with TRBD2. Germline-derived CDR1 and CDR2 are DFQATT and SNEGSKA (reference sequence). The CDR3 sequence is 17 residues long. V was pared by 5 bases and J by 5 bases, with 15 bases of the junction left unmatched. The CDR3 nucleotides read TGCAGTGCTTCGACCGGGACTAGCGGAGTTGCCGGAGATACGCAGTATTTT. Encoded protein: CSASTGTSGVAGDTQYF.

This clonotype was observed at least ten times. The rearrangement uses TRBV18 and TRBJ2-5; 7 bases match TRBD2. Germline V gene sequence: CDR1 KGHSH, CDR2 LQKENI. The length of the CDR3 is 13 residues. V gave up 11 bases and J gave up 1 base; unmatched junction bases: 7. The CDR3 sequence: CACRPGGQETQYF. Written as DNA, the CDR3 is TGTGCCTGCCGGCCGGGGGGCCAAGAGACCCAGTACTTC.

The rearrangement uses TRBV12-3 or TRBV12-4 and TRBJ1-2; D unclear. Trimming cost V 4 bases and J 4 bases, with 10 bases left between them. The CDR3 spans 13 residues. Written as DNA, the CDR3 is TGTGCCAGCAGTTCAAAGGAGTCCTATGGCTACACCTTC. Its translation is CASSSKESYGYTF.

This clonotype was seen a handful of times. The chain combines TRBV20-1 with TRBJ2-3; TRBD2 matches 9 bases. Germline trimming cut 2 bases from V and 2 bases from J; bases unmatched to any gene: 5. Germline V gene data show CDR1 as DFQATT and CDR2 as SNEGSKA (reference sequence). The CDR3 contains 15 residues. The CDR3 loop is CSARKLAGFTDTQYF. Here the CDR3 DNA reads TGCAGTGCTAGAAAGCTAGCGGGGTTCACAGATACGCAGTATTTT.

V is TRBV6-5 and J is TRBJ1-4; D perhaps matches TRBD1 (5 bases). V lost 5 bases, J lost 8 bases, and 18 bases lay in between. Germline V lookup: CDR1 MNHEY, CDR2 SVGAGI. The CDR3 consists of 15 residues. Here the CDR3 DNA reads TGTGCCAGCAGTAGAGGTGGGGGACTAAGGGAAAAACTGTTTTTT. Translating it yields CASSRGGGLREKLFF.

V gene TRBV20-1 combines with J gene TRBJ1-2, with no clear D. Germline V gene data show CDR1 as DFQATT and CDR2 as SNEGSKA (reference sequence). CDR3 length: 12 residues. Trimming removed 3 bases from V and 5 bases from J, with 10 bases in between. The CDR3 here is CSASRRDYGYTF. CDR3 DNA: TGCAGTGCTAGTCGGAGGGATTATGGCTACACCTTC.

The V call is TRBV4-3, the J call TRBJ2-1; 9 bases align to TRBD2. The CDR3 consists of 15 residues. Per germline, CDR1 LGHNA and CDR2 YSLEER. V lost 1 base and J lost 10; bases outside the gene matches: 8. The DNA for the CDR3 is TGCGCCAGCAGCCAAGTAGGCGGGGGGGCGAGGGAGCAGTTCTTC. This gives the protein CASSQVGGGAREQFF.

This clonotype was seen a handful of times. CDR3 sequence reads: CASSAHGSHGNTIYF. The CDR3 region has the DNA TGTGCCAGCAGCGCCCACGGGTCTCATGGAAACACCATATATTTT. The chain combines TRBV7-3 with TRBJ1-3; D is uncertain. The CDR3 loop spans 15 amino acids. The germline V gene has CDR1 SGHTA and CDR2 FQGTGA. V was shortened by 5 bases and J by 3 bases, with 14 bases between the two germline ends.

This chain connects TRBV12-3 or TRBV12-4 to TRBJ1-1; D is perhaps TRBD1 (5 bases). This CDR3 is built from 11 residues. Trimming left V 5 bases short and J 6 bases short, with 7 bases between. CDR3 sequence (DNA): TGTGCCAGCAGTAGACAGTCTGAAGCTTTCTTT. Protein product: CASSRQSEAFF.

This chain uses TRBV29-1 with TRBJ2-5; possible D gene TRBD2, 7 bases. The CDR3 consists of 14 residues. V shed 1 base and J shed 4 bases, with 13 bases lying between them. Germline assignment: CDR1 SQVTM and CDR2 ANQGSEA. CDR3 bases: TGCAGCGTTGAAGGGGGGGGCGCTGGAGAGACCCAGTACTTC. It specifies CSVEGGGAGETQYF.

The chain couples TRBV6-5 to TRBJ1-6, with D possibly matching TRBD1 (6 bases). Trimming stripped 7 bases from V and 9 bases from J, with 19 bases between. The CDR3 extends over 15 amino acids. From germline, CDR1 is MNHEY and CDR2 SVGAGI. Here the CDR3 DNA reads TGTGCCAGCACCGACGGGTACAGGGTGGGTTCACCCCTCCACTTT. Its translation is CASTDGYRVGSPLHF.

This chain connects TRBV24-1 to TRBJ1-4, with a weak D call TRBD1 (5 bases). The germline V gene encodes CDR1 KGHDR and CDR2 SFDVKD. The CDR3 length is 13 residues. V shed 3 bases and J shed 7 bases, with 8 bases lying between them. The CDR3 sequence is CATSDRDGEKLFF. Written as DNA, the CDR3 is TGTGCCACCAGTGATCGGGACGGTGAAAAACTGTTTTTT.

The sample holds a few counts of this clonotype. This sequence joins TRBV4-3 and TRBJ1-1; possible D gene TRBD1, 6 bases. V dropped 4 bases and J dropped 7 bases, with 19 bases sitting between them. From germline, CDR1 is LGHNA and CDR2 YSLEER. CDR3 length: 15 residues. The CDR3 here is CASSPQKQGGFEAFF. Here the CDR3 DNA reads TGCGCCAGCAGCCCTCAGAAGCAAGGGGGTTTTGAAGCTTTCTTT.

The table lists this clonotype with a few counts. This chain connects TRBV6-2 or TRBV6-3 to TRBJ2-3; TRBD2 agrees at 9 bases. J was trimmed by 6 bases and V by 4 bases; bases with no gene match: 17. Germline lookup yields CDR1 MNHEY and CDR2 SVGEGT. The CDR3 covers 18 residues. The DNA for the CDR3 is TGTGCCAGCAGTTCCCTGGTGGCGGGGGGGCATTCAAGGGATACGCAGTATTTT. Amino acids: CASSSLVAGGHSRDTQYF.

This clonotype has more than one count but fewer than ten. The gene calls are TRBV6-2 or TRBV6-3 and TRBJ1-5; D is unclear. Germline V gives CDR1 MNHEY, CDR2 SVGEGT. CDR3 length equals 11 residues. Trimming shortened V by 5 bases and J by 9 bases, and 8 bases separated the two germline ends. The CDR3 region has the DNA TGTGCCAGCAGTCCCGGTACGCCCCAGCATTTT. Residues: CASSPGTPQHF.